This T cell receptor beta chain was identified in a study of blood T cell repertoires in COVID-19. The germline CDR1 and CDR2 sequences are GTSNPN and SVGIG (reference sequence). V was clipped by 1 base and J by 4 bases; unmatched bases: 6. The length of the CDR3 is 15 residues. Sequenced by immunoSEQ multiplex PCR; TCRdb stores in-frame clones only, minus some. The sample contains 80,000 to 95,000 clones, approximately 81% of which appear only once. This chain joins TRBV30 and TRBJ2-7, with 11 bases aligning to TRBD2. The sequence came from an elderly man with acute or convalescent COVID-19. Sequenced: peripheral blood. CDR3 residues: CAWSGGLADPYEQYF. The CDR3 DNA reads as TGTGCCTGGAGTGGGGGACTAGCGGACCCATACGAGCAGTACTTC.